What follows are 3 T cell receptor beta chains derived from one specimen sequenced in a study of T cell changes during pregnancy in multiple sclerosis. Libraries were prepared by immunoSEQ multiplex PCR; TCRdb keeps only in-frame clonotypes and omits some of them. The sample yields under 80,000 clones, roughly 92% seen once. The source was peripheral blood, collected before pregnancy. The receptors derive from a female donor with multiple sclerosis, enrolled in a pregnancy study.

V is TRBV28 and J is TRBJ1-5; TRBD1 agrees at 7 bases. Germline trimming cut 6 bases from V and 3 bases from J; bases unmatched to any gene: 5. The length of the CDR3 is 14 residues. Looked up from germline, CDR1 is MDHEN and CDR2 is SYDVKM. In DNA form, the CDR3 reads TGTGCCAGCAGCCCGGGACAGTTCAATCAGCCCCAGCATTTT. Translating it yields CASSPGQFNQPQHF. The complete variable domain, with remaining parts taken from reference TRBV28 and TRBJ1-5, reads DVKVTQSSRYLVKRTGEKVFLECVQDMDHENMFWYRQDPGLGLRLIYFSYDVKMKEKGDIPEGYSVSREKKERFSLILESASTNQTSMYLCASSPGQFNQPQHFGDGTRLSIL.

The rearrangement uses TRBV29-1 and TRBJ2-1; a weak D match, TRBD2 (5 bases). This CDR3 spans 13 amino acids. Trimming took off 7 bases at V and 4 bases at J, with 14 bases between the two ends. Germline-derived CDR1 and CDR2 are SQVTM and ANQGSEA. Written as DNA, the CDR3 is TGCAGCGGCTCGGACTTTCCTTACAATGAGCAGTTCTTC. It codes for CSGSDFPYNEQFF.

CDR3 in amino acids: CASSVREKPYEQYF. CDR3 nucleotides: TGTGCCAGCAGCGTCCGGGAGAAGCCCTACGAGCAGTACTTC. The J gene is TRBJ2-7, the V gene TRBV5-4; the D gene is possibly TRBD2 (6 bases). Germline assignment: CDR1 SGHNT and CDR2 YYREEE (reference sequence). CDR3 length: 14 residues. Trimming took off 4 bases at V and 2 bases at J, with 13 bases between the two ends.